One and the same sample provided the 19 T cell receptor beta chains below, sequenced in a study. TCRdb passed the RT-PCR reads through MiXCR, listing each CDR3 protein once. The sample lists about 680,000 distinct CDR3 sequences, around 14% occurring once. The sample comprised memory CD4+ T cells from blood. These receptors were taken from a female donor in good health, serving as a healthy control.

This clonotype was counted a few times. The chain couples TRBV7-9 to TRBJ1-2; no clear D gene. CDR1 is SEHNR, CDR2 FQNEAQ, per germline (reference sequence). The ends were cut back, 2 bases at V and 0 bases at J, with 7 bases in the middle. The CDR3 totals 14 residues. DNA of the CDR3: TGTGCCAGCAGCTTATCTGCCTCTAACTATGGCTACACCTTC. This codes for CASSLSASNYGYTF.

The gene calls are TRBV20-1 and TRBJ2-1; 8 bases are shared with TRBD2. The CDR3 extends over 15 amino acids. The germline CDR1 and CDR2 sequences are DFQATT and SNEGSKA (reference sequence). With V trimmed by 1 base and J by 0 bases, 2 bases remained unmatched. The CDR3 DNA is TGCAGTGCTAGAGGGCTAGCGGGCTCCTACAATGAGCAGTTCTTC. Its protein product is CSARGLAGSYNEQFF.

This clonotype was observed a handful of times. The chain joins TRBV12-3 or TRBV12-4 to TRBJ1-3; D remains unclear. The CDR3 has 15 residues. Trimming stripped 6 bases from V and 2 bases from J, with 14 bases between. CDR3: CASRPSWSTGNTIYF. As DNA, the CDR3 is TGTGCCAGCAGACCCTCGTGGAGTACTGGAAACACCATATATTTT.

This clonotype was counted at least ten times. The V and J genes are TRBV10-3 and TRBJ2-3; D gene unclear. Germline CDR1 and CDR2: ENHRY and SYGVKD. V was shortened by 4 bases and J by 3 bases, with 11 bases between the two germline ends. The CDR3 sequence is 14 residues long. DNA for the CDR3: TGTGCCATCAGTGGAGGAGCTGGTACAGATACGCAGTATTTT. Its translation is CAISGGAGTDTQYF.

V is TRBV9 and J is TRBJ2-2, with D possibly matching TRBD2 (6 bases). Germline CDR1 reads SGDLS; CDR2 reads YYNGEE. CDR3 length equals 15 residues. V was trimmed by 4 bases and J by 0 bases, leaving 10 bases between them. The CDR3 DNA follows: TGTGCCAGCAGCTGGGACTCCGCGAACACCGGGGAGCTGTTTTTT. This sequence encodes CASSWDSANTGELFF.

This chain uses TRBV7-2 with TRBJ2-1; 9 bases are shared with TRBD1. CDR1 and CDR2 (germline): SGHTA, FQGNSA. The ends lost 4 bases at V and 10 bases at J; junction bases unmatched: 5. This CDR3 spans 13 amino acids. CDR3 loop: CASSSGQGREQFF. CDR3 nucleotide sequence: TGTGCCAGCAGCTCGGGACAGGGACGGGAGCAGTTCTTC.

This clonotype came up a few times. CDR3 protein: CASSSHMVSAEAFF. CDR3 DNA sequence: TGTGCCAGCAGTTCTCACATGGTTTCGGCTGAAGCTTTCTTT. The chain has TRBV6-2 or TRBV6-3 and TRBJ1-1; unclear D gene. This CDR3 region has 14 residues. Trimming removed 4 bases from V and 6 bases from J, with 15 bases in between. Germline loops: CDR1 MNHEY, CDR2 SVGEGT.

The rearrangement joins TRBV28 to TRBJ2-3, with D hard to call. The CDR3 has 16 amino acids. The germline V gene has CDR1 MDHEN and CDR2 SYDVKM. V lost 8 bases and J lost 0, with 18 bases in between. In DNA form, the CDR3 reads TGTGCCAGCCGAATAAATAAGGGATCGAGCACAGATACGCAGTATTTT. Its translation is CASRINKGSSTDTQYF.

This clonotype was counted ten times or more. The chain joins TRBV9 to TRBJ1-6; D might be TRBD1 (5 bases). The CDR3 extends over 15 amino acids. Trimming took off 0 bases at V and 8 bases at J, with 12 bases between the two ends. From germline, CDR1 is SGDLS and CDR2 YYNGEE. The CDR3, as DNA: TGTGCCAGCAGCGTAGGAGACAGCACGCATTCACCCCTCCACTTT. It translates to CASSVGDSTHSPLHF.

The V and J genes are TRBV15 and TRBJ2-5; no clear D gene. Trimming removed 0 bases at V and 5 bases at J, with 16 bases between. The CDR3 contains 16 residues. Germline-derived CDR1 and CDR2 are LNHNV and YYDKDF (reference sequence). The chain's CDR3 is CATSRDRVSSAETQYF. In nucleotides, the CDR3 is TGTGCCACCAGCAGAGATCGAGTATCATCGGCGGAGACCCAGTACTTC.

Ten or more counts support this clonotype. The chain joins TRBV4-3 to TRBJ1-2; no reliable D call. The V end lost 1 base, the J end lost 4 bases, and 7 bases lay between the germline ends. Per germline, CDR1 LGHNA and CDR2 YSLEER. The CDR3 is 13 residues long. CDR3 nucleotides: TGCGCCAGCAGCCAAGGAGCTACCTATGGCTACACCTTC. The encoded protein is CASSQGATYGYTF.

This clonotype was picked up a small number of times. J is TRBJ2-5 and V is TRBV18, with 7 bases identical to TRBD1. This CDR3 region has 16 residues. V dropped 5 bases and J dropped 1; count of bases not matched to a gene: 10. The germline gives CDR1 KGHSH, CDR2 LQKENI. CDR3: CASSSTGFGGQETQYF. The DNA of the CDR3 is TGTGCCAGCTCATCGACAGGGTTTGGAGGCCAAGAGACCCAGTACTTC.

This clonotype was picked up many times. V is TRBV12-3 or TRBV12-4 and J is TRBJ2-3; D might be TRBD1 (5 bases). The CDR3 is 13 amino acids. V was trimmed by 1 base and J by 6 bases, leaving 8 bases between them. In DNA, the CDR3 is TGTGCCAGCAGTTTAGTCCAGGGCGATACGCAGTATTTT. Amino acid sequence: CASSLVQGDTQYF.

In this sample, this clonotype turned up a few times. The V gene is TRBV7-8, the J gene TRBJ1-1; unclear D gene. From germline, CDR1 is SGHVS and CDR2 FQNEAQ. With 1 base removed from V and 11 bases from J, the gap between germline ends came to 11 bases. This CDR3 contains 12 residues. The DNA for the CDR3 is TGTGCCAGCAGCTTAGAGACTGGTGCTGCTTTCTTT. It specifies CASSLETGAAFF.

This clonotype was picked up a small number of times. The V and J genes are TRBV24-1 and TRBJ2-5; 8 bases map to TRBD1. The CDR3 runs 14 residues. V shed 3 bases, J shed 4 bases, and the junction held 3 bases outside the gene matches. Germline CDR1 KGHDR, CDR2 SFDVKD. The CDR3 region is CATSDTGTGETQYF. The CDR3 region has the DNA TGTGCCACCAGTGATACCGGGACAGGAGAGACCCAGTACTTC.

The rearrangement uses TRBV18 and TRBJ2-7, with a tentative D call TRBD1 (7 bases). From germline, CDR1 is KGHSH and CDR2 LQKENI. The CDR3 contains 17 residues. V shed 3 bases and J shed 0 bases, with 18 bases lying between them. This CDR3 is CASSPPAGQPSSYEQYF. In DNA, the CDR3 is TGTGCCAGCTCACCCCCGGCGGGACAGCCGAGCTCCTACGAGCAGTACTTC.

This clonotype was picked up a small number of times. The CDR3, as DNA: TGCGCCAGCAGCTTCGAAACCGGGACAGTGGGCGAGCAGTACTTC. Its protein product is CASSFETGTVGEQYF. V is TRBV5-1 and J is TRBJ2-7; 7 bases fit TRBD1. V was clipped by 2 bases and J by 6 bases; unmatched bases: 11. In germline, CDR1 is SGHRS, CDR2 YFSETQ. The CDR3 sequence is 15 residues long. The entire variable domain, with the rest obtained from reference TRBV5-1 and TRBJ2-7, is as follows: KAGVTQTPRYLIKTRGQQVTLSCSPISGHRSVSWYQQTPGQGLQFLFEYFSETQRNKGNFPGRFSGRQFSNSRSEMNVSTLELGDSALYLCASSFETGTVGEQYFGPGTRLTVT.

This clonotype was seen more than once but under ten times. The CDR3: CASSQDLGTGSATNEKLFF. CDR3 bases: TGCGCCAGCAGCCAAGATTTAGGGACAGGGTCTGCAACTAATGAAAAACTGTTTTTT. V and J are TRBV4-3 and TRBJ1-4, with TRBD1 matching 9 bases. V lost 0 bases to trimming and J lost 0 bases; unmatched junction nucleotides: 8. CDR3 size: 19 residues. The germline CDR1 and CDR2 sequences are LGHNA and YSLEER.

The chain combines TRBV7-8 with TRBJ1-2; no definite D call. The CDR3 covers 14 residues. V shed 5 bases and J shed 8 bases, with 18 bases lying between them. Germline CDR1 reads SGHVS; CDR2 reads FQNEAQ. CDR3: CASSPNEVSWGYTF. CDR3 bases: TGTGCCAGCAGCCCTAACGAGGTTAGCTGGGGCTACACCTTC.